Shown below are 22 T cell receptor beta chains from a single sample sequenced in a study of cytomegalovirus exposure and HLA in healthy donors. The PCR was carried out with 60 Vbeta primers and 13 Jbeta primers. Repertoires were generated with immunoSEQ multiplex PCR, while TCRdb's copy carries only in-frame clones and drops some. The sample consists of just over 150,000 clones, around three quarters of them appearing once. Source material: PBMCs. The receptors shown here come from a man between 35 and 55 years old in good health and CMV-seropositive.

The CDR3, as DNA: TGTGCCAGCAGTGAGGAAACAGGGGGCAATACGCAGTATTTT. This encodes CASSEETGGNTQYF. V and J are TRBV25-1 and TRBJ2-3; 9 bases are shared with TRBD1. The CDR3 is 14 amino acids. The germline V gene has CDR1 MGHDK and CDR2 SYGVNS. Trimming took 3 bases from V and 7 from J; bases not matched to a gene: 5. The full variable domain, in which reference TRBV25-1 and TRBJ2-3 provide the parts outside the CDR3, is EADIYQTPRYLVIGTGKKITLECSQTMGHDKMYWYQQDPGMELHLIHYSYGVNSTEKGDLSSESTVSRIRTEHFPLTLESARPSHTSQYLCASSEETGGNTQYFGPGTRLTVL.

The chain joins TRBV4-3 to TRBJ2-5; TRBD2 might be the D (6 bases). The length of the CDR3 is 17 residues. Germline loops: CDR1 LGHNA, CDR2 YSLEER. Trimming cost V 0 bases and J 0 bases, with 14 bases left between them. This CDR3 reads CASSQDPSSVYQETQYF. CDR3 coding DNA: TGCGCCAGCAGCCAAGATCCCTCTAGCGTCTACCAAGAGACCCAGTACTTC.

Details on this clone: At one end, the junction sequence differs from germline, possibly due to a read error. V gene TRBV7-9 combines with J gene TRBJ1-2; TRBD1 aligns across 9 bases. From germline, CDR1 is SEHNR and CDR2 FQNEAQ (reference sequence). CDR3 length: 13 residues. The CDR3 sequence: CSSSLLRQGVYTF. The CDR3 DNA is TGTTCCAGCAGCCTGTTGAGACAGGGGGTGTACACCTTC.

This rearrangement joins TRBV27 to TRBJ2-1; D is perhaps TRBD1 (6 bases). In germline, CDR1 is MNHEY, CDR2 SMNVEV (reference sequence). The V end lost 2 bases, the J end lost 7 bases, and 12 bases lay between the germline ends. The CDR3 extends over 14 amino acids. CDR3 DNA sequence: TGTGCCAGCAGTTTAACCCCAGGGGTTAATGAGCAGTTCTTC. Amino acid sequence: CASSLTPGVNEQFF.

The V call is TRBV6-1, the J call TRBJ2-7; D gene ambiguous. Germline lookup yields CDR1 MNHNS and CDR2 SASEGT. V gave up 0 bases and J gave up 3 bases, with 9 bases separating them. The CDR3 has 14 residues. The CDR3: CASSEAQNNYEQYF. The CDR3 coding sequence is TGTGCCAGCAGTGAAGCGCAGAATAACTACGAGCAGTACTTC.

The gene calls are TRBV7-3 and TRBJ2-3, with D possibly TRBD2 on 6 matching bases. There are 14 residues in the CDR3. V was clipped by 5 bases and J by 1 base, with 10 bases between them. CDR1 is SGHTA, CDR2 FQGTGA, per germline. The chain's CDR3 is CASSPGGGTDTQYF. In DNA, the CDR3 is TGTGCCAGCAGCCCAGGCGGGGGCACAGATACGCAGTATTTT.

This chain joins TRBV7-2 and TRBJ1-6; D gene unclear. CDR1 is SGHTA and CDR2 is FQGNSA in the germline V gene. The CDR3 totals 15 residues. V was shortened by 5 bases and J by 10 bases, with 18 bases between the two germline ends. This chain's CDR3 is CASSPPAGVRSPLHF. CDR3 nucleotide sequence: TGTGCCAGCAGCCCCCCAGCCGGGGTAAGATCACCCCTCCACTTT.

This clone appeared a few times. The chain carries TRBV7-2 and TRBJ1-5; no reliable D call. Trimming took 0 bases from V and 0 from J, leaving 3 bases between them. CDR3 length: 14 residues. Germline loops: CDR1 SGHTA, CDR2 FQGNSA. CDR3 sequence: CASSLASSNQPQHF. CDR3 DNA sequence: TGTGCCAGCAGCTTAGCTAGTAGCAATCAGCCCCAGCATTTT.

This clone occurred a few times. This sequence joins TRBV19 and TRBJ2-5, with D possibly matching TRBD1 (5 bases). V lost 6 bases and J 2 bases, leaving 13 bases between the germline ends. The CDR3 is 14 amino acids. CDR1 is LNHDA, CDR2 SQIVND, per germline (reference sequence). CDR3 loop: CASSPTGIQETQYF. In nucleotides, the CDR3 is TGTGCCAGTAGCCCTACAGGAATTCAAGAGACCCAGTACTTC.

This rearrangement joins TRBV6-1 to TRBJ1-1; 7 bases are shared with TRBD1. The ends lost 4 bases at V and 4 bases at J; junction bases unmatched: 6. CDR1 is MNHNS and CDR2 is SASEGT in the germline V gene. The CDR3 covers 14 residues. CDR3 protein: CASSARQGFTEAFF. For the CDR3, the DNA is TGTGCCAGCAGTGCGCGACAGGGTTTCACTGAAGCTTTCTTT.

The chain links TRBV7-9 to TRBJ1-1; D is unclear. V shed 8 bases and J shed 0 bases, with 13 bases lying between them. This CDR3 is built from 14 residues. Germline CDR1 is SEHNR and CDR2 is FQNEAQ (reference sequence). In DNA, the CDR3 is TGTGCCAGCGTCTGGGCCGGGGTGAACACTGAAGCTTTCTTT. This encodes CASVWAGVNTEAFF.

The genes are TRBV18 and TRBJ2-3; D remains ambiguous. Germline V CDR1 and CDR2: KGHSH, LQKENI. The CDR3 has 12 residues. V lost 6 bases to trimming and J lost 4 bases, with 8 bases between them. CDR3 residues: CASSQFADTQYF. In DNA, the CDR3 is TGTGCCAGCTCCCAGTTCGCAGATACGCAGTATTTT.

The V gene is TRBV7-3, the J gene TRBJ1-1; D perhaps matches TRBD1 (5 bases). Deletions cut 0 bases from V and 4 bases from J, with 9 bases between. Germline lookup yields CDR1 SGHTA and CDR2 FQGTGA. The CDR3 is made up of 14 amino acids. The CDR3 region is CASSLTPGGTEAFF. The CDR3 DNA is TGTGCCAGCAGCTTAACGCCCGGGGGCACTGAAGCTTTCTTT.

V gene TRBV7-2 combines with J gene TRBJ1-1; D remains ambiguous. There are 13 residues in the CDR3. CDR1 and CDR2 from the germline V gene are SGHTA and FQGNSA. V shed 5 bases and J shed 3 bases, with 10 bases lying between them. In nucleotides, the CDR3 is TGTGCCAGCAGCCCTCAGAAGTACACTGAAGCTTTCTTT. It encodes CASSPQKYTEAFF.

V usage is TRBV6-1 and J usage is TRBJ1-1; unclear D gene. V was trimmed by 7 bases and J by 11 bases, leaving 14 bases between them. The CDR3 loop spans 11 amino acids. In germline, CDR1 is MNHNS, CDR2 SASEGT. This CDR3 is CASIGGPGAFF. In DNA form, the CDR3 reads TGTGCCAGCATAGGCGGGCCGGGCGCTTTCTTT.

The CDR3 region is CASSTLGEGTDTQYF. DNA of the CDR3: TGTGCCAGCAGTACCTTGGGGGAGGGTACAGATACGCAGTATTTT. J is TRBJ2-3 and V is TRBV27, with 7 positions matching TRBD2. V was pared by 5 bases and J by 3 bases, with 8 bases of the junction left unmatched. CDR1 and CDR2 (germline): MNHEY, SMNVEV (reference sequence). The CDR3 sequence is 15 residues long.

The rearrangement joins TRBV6-1 to TRBJ2-7; D is perhaps TRBD2 (5 bases). V shed 10 bases and J shed 2 bases, with 12 bases lying between them. CDR3 length: 12 amino acids. CDR1 is MNHNS, CDR2 SASEGT, per germline. For the CDR3, the DNA is TGTGCCACTGCAACGCGGGCCTACGAGCAGTACTTC. Amino acids: CATATRAYEQYF.

V is TRBV10-2 and J is TRBJ1-5; 7 nucleotides match TRBD1. Germline V CDR1 and CDR2: WSHSY, SAAADI. The CDR3 runs to 17 residues. After removal of 4 bases from V and 6 bases from J, the junction contained 15 bases not matched to a gene. The CDR3 loop reads CASSVTGKDRSFQPQHF. In DNA form, the CDR3 reads TGCGCCAGCAGTGTGACAGGGAAGGACCGAAGTTTTCAGCCCCAGCATTTT.

This clone was seen a handful of times. The chain recombines TRBV7-2 with TRBJ2-7; D is perhaps TRBD2 (6 bases). The V and J ends lost 6 bases and 0 bases respectively, with 9 bases between them. Germline V gene sequence: CDR1 SGHTA, CDR2 FQGNSA. CDR3 length equals 13 residues. The CDR3 DNA sequence: TGTGCCAGCAGGGAGGGTACCTCCTACGAGCAGTACTTC. This encodes CASREGTSYEQYF.

The rearrangement links TRBV27 to TRBJ2-7; TRBD1 aligns across 8 bases. Per germline, CDR1 MNHEY and CDR2 SMNVEV (reference sequence). The CDR3 spans 14 residues. V lost 5 bases, J lost 2 bases, and 5 bases stayed unmatched. The CDR3 reads CASSIGTGPYEQYF. The DNA for the CDR3 is TGTGCCAGCAGTATAGGGACAGGCCCCTACGAGCAGTACTTC.

J is TRBJ2-3 and V is TRBV7-2, with 7 positions matching TRBD2. The germline V gene has CDR1 SGHTA and CDR2 FQGNSA. V was pared by 6 bases and J by 8 bases, with 11 bases of the junction left unmatched. The CDR3 covers 14 residues. The CDR3 here is CASSLGGGDSTQYF. The CDR3, as DNA: TGTGCCAGCAGTCTAGGCGGGGGTGATAGTACGCAGTATTTT.

The chain couples TRBV6-6 to TRBJ2-1, with 9 bases that match TRBD2. CDR3 length: 14 amino acids. The V gene's germline CDR1 is MNHNY and CDR2 SVGAGI (reference sequence). Trimming at V came to 2 bases and at J to 5 bases, leaving 1 base not matched to a gene. The CDR3 DNA reads TGTGCCAGCAGTTACGGGACTAGCCACAATGAGCAGTTCTTC. Its translation is CASSYGTSHNEQFF.